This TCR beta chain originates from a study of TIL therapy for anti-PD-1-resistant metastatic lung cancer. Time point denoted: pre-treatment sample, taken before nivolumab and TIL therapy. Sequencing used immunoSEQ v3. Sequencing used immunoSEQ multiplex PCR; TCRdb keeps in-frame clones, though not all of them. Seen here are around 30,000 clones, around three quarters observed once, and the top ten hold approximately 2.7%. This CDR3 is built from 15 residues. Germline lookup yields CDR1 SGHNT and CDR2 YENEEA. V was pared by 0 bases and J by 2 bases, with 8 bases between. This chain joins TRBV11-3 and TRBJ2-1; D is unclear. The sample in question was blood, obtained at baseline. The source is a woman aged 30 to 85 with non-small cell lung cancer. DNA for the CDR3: TGTGCCAGCAGCTTAGATGGGAACCCCTACAATGAGCAGTTCTTC. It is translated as CASSLDGNPYNEQFF.